The present entry profiles one T cell receptor beta chain with its context. This record belongs to a study of shared clonotypes between healthy human individuals. Libraries were prepared by immunoSEQ multiplex PCR; TCRdb keeps only in-frame clonotypes and omits some of them. The table lists approximately 980,000 clones, less than 85% of them singletons. Sequencing was carried out using memory CD4+ T cells sorted from blood. Sample subset: CD45RA-negative fraction. The origin of this receptor is a man younger than 30 in good health.

The CDR3 sequence is CASSTLPQQGVYGYTF. For the CDR3, the DNA is TGTGCCAGCAGCACTCTTCCCCAACAGGGCGTCTATGGCTACACCTTC. The genes are TRBV6-6 and TRBJ1-2; D perhaps matches TRBD1 (6 bases). Trimming cost V 6 bases and J 4 bases, with 21 bases left between them. This CDR3 is built from 16 residues. Germline V gene data show CDR1 as MNHNY and CDR2 as SVGAGI (reference sequence).